The text below deals with one TCR beta chain. The antigen is not known. The data belong to a study of shared clonotypes between healthy human individuals. The repertoire was sequenced with immunoSEQ multiplex PCR; TCRdb's copy has only in-frame clones and lacks some. Of 1,400,000 or so clones detected, around 98.5% appear once; the ten largest clones hold around 0.33%. Study-level results: Naive subsets typically showed greater estimated richness than memory subsets.

V shed 8 bases and J 8 bases; nucleotides not matched to a gene: 10. From germline, CDR1 is MNHEY and CDR2 SVGAGI. The length of the CDR3 is 13 residues. The sequenced material came from naive CD4+ T cells sorted from blood. The subset was: CD45RA+ positively selected. This sequence was found in a young man in good health. The chain links TRBV6-5 to TRBJ1-2, with 8 bases matching TRBD1. The CDR3 is CASRTGKSYGYTF. The DNA of the CDR3 is TGTGCCAGCCGGACAGGGAAATCCTACGGCTACACCTTC.